The present entry profiles one T cell receptor (beta chain) with its context. Antigen specificity is unknown. At the DNA level, this CDR3 is encoded by other sequences in the same sample as well. This table comes from immunoSEQ multiplex PCR, and its TCRdb copy is limited to in-frame clones, with some not included. The repertoire consists of about 120,000 clones, with about 89% occurring once and the leading ten covering approximately 30%. This CDR3 contains 14 residues. The V segment lost 5 bases and the J segment 7 bases; nucleotides outside the gene matches: 3. Germline CDR1 is SEHNR and CDR2 is FQNEAQ (reference sequence). This sample is part of a study of T cell responses to AZD1222 COVID-19 vaccine. Study results and caveats: The peak T cell response came first, and repertoires were sampled only after it. Across the whole spike, CD4 TCRs peaked at regions 160-218 and 743-854. Baseline seropositivity occurred in only 5 to 7 AZD1222 recipients. Compared with day 0, the breadth and depth of the Spike-specific TCR repertoire rose significantly after two doses of AZD1222.

This receptor was obtained from an adult in good health. The rearrangement uses TRBV7-9 and TRBJ1-6, with 9 bases fitting TRBD1. The specimen comprised peripheral blood, sampled on day 0 of AZD1222 vaccination. The CDR3 reads CASSPTGGNSPLHF. In nucleotides, the CDR3 is TGTGCCAGCAGCCCGACAGGGGGGAATTCACCCCTCCACTTT.